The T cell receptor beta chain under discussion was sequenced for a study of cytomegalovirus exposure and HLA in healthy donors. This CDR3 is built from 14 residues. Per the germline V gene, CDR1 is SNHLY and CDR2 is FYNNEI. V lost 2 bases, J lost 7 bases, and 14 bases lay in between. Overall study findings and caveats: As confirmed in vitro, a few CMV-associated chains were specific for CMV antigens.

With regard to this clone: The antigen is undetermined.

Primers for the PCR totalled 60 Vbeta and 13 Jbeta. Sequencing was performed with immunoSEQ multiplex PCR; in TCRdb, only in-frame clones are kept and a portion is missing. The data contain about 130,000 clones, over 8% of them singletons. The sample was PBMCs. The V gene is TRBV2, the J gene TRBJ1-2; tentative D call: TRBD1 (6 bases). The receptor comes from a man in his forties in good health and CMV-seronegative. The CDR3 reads CASSEWQGSSGYTF. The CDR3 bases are TGTGCCAGCAGTGAATGGCAGGGGTCCTCTGGCTACACCTTC.